A selection of T cell receptor beta chains follows, all from one sample in a study of molecular identifiers for immune sequencing clone quantification. TCRdb fed the PCR reads into MiXCR, producing one record per CDR3 protein. The sample shows fewer than 75,000 distinct CDR3 sequences, around a sixth of them seen only once. Sequences were obtained from naive CD8+ T cells from blood, with Jurkat cell RNA spiked in. The receptors shown here come from a human donor in good health. Some libraries in this study had Jurkat cell RNA spiked in. Each CDR3 is given with its conserved first and last residue. A D gene is named only where the DNA matches it firmly. For some rows the clone size is stated as once, few or many, or as a class when expanded; others skip it.

j_call d_call v_call clone_size cdr3_aa cdr3_nt
TRBJ2-7 NA TRBV27 many CASSLSSGPSYEQYF TGTGCCAGCAGTTTAAGCTCAGGGCCATCCTACGAGCAGTACTTC
TRBJ2-5 TRBD1 TRBV4-3 many CASSQDRGLTETQYF TGCGCCAGCAGCCAAGACAGGGGGCTTACAGAGACCCAGTACTTC
TRBJ2-3 TRBD1 TRBV19 many CASSINPRQGATDTQYF TGTGCCAGTAGTATAAACCCGCGACAGGGGGCGACAGATACGCAGTATTTT
TRBJ2-1 TRBD1 TRBV6-2/TRBV6-3 NA CASSYPRTGAFTSTYNGQFF TGTGCCAGCAGTTACCCGCGGACAGGAGCCTTTACGAGCACCTACAATGGGCAGTTCTTC
TRBJ1-5 NA TRBV6-6 many CASSPLLTDQPQHF TGTGCCAGCAGTCCCCTCCTGACAGATCAGCCCCAGCATTTT
TRBJ2-5 NA TRBV7-9 many CASSLARETQYF TGTGCCAGCAGCTTAGCGCGGGAGACCCAGTACTTC
TRBJ2-7 TRBD1 TRBV5-4 NA CASGVWTGLSYEQYF TGTGCCAGCGGAGTATGGACAGGGCTCTCCTACGAGCAGTACTTC
TRBJ2-3 NA TRBV12-3/TRBV12-4 many CASRGGLYLNTDTQYF TGTGCCAGCAGAGGGGGGTTATACTTAAACACAGATACGCAGTATTTT
TRBJ2-1 NA TRBV6-5 NA CASRRGGNEQFF TGTGCCAGCAGGAGAGGAGGGAATGAGCAGTTCTTC
TRBJ1-5 NA TRBV4-1 many CASSQEDTQIHQPQHF TGCGCCAGCAGCCAGGAGGACACCCAAATCCATCAGCCCCAGCATTTT
TRBJ2-3 NA TRBV9 many CASSSEGSLTDTQYF TGTGCCAGCAGCTCCGAGGGGTCCCTCACAGATACGCAGTATTTT
TRBJ2-7 NA TRBV27 many CASSLVAGPPYEQYF TGTGCCAGCAGTTTAGTGGCAGGACCACCCTACGAGCAGTACTTC
TRBJ2-1 TRBD2 TRBV7-8 many CASSFGLAGGGNYNEQFF TGTGCCAGCAGCTTCGGACTAGCGGGAGGGGGGAACTACAATGAGCAGTTCTTC
TRBJ2-1 TRBD1 TRBV19 many CASCATGVRGNEQFF TGTGCCAGTTGCGCGACAGGGGTTCGTGGGAATGAGCAGTTCTTC
TRBJ2-1 TRBD1 TRBV13 once CASSSWGQGHNEKFF TGTGCCAGCAGCTCGTGGGGACAGGGCCACAATGAGAAGTTCTTC
TRBJ2-4 TRBD2 TRBV13 many CASSLRSLAAKNIQYF TGTGCCAGCAGCTTACGATCACTAGCGGCCAAAAACATTCAGTACTTC
TRBJ2-7 NA TRBV27 many CASSSHRPPYEQYF TGTGCCAGCAGTTCGCACCGGCCCCCTTACGAGCAGTACTTC
TRBJ2-1 NA TRBV11-1 NA CASSSWATSSYNEQFF TGTGCCAGCAGCTCTTGGGCGACCAGCTCCTACAATGAGCAGTTCTTC
TRBJ1-4 TRBD1 TRBV7-9 many CASSSQGATNEKLFF TGTGCCAGCAGCTCCCAGGGGGCAACTAATGAAAAACTGTTTTTT
TRBJ1-2 TRBD1 TRBV20-1 few CSARENDRGANYGYTF TGCAGTGCTAGAGAAAACGACAGGGGTGCGAACTATGGCTACACCTTC
TRBJ1-6 TRBD1 TRBV4-1 many CASSQTGQGIVSPLHF TGCGCCAGCAGCCAGACGGGACAGGGGATCGTTTCACCCCTCCACTTT
TRBJ2-7 NA TRBV20-1 many CSASSRETNYEQYF TGCAGTGCTAGTTCTCGAGAGACAAACTACGAGCAGTACTTC
TRBJ2-7 NA TRBV20-1 many CSAKERAGSIGEQYF TGCAGTGCGAAGGAGCGGGCAGGGAGTATAGGAGAGCAGTACTTC
TRBJ2-7 NA TRBV20-1 NA CSARDSGYEQYF TGCAGTGCTAGAGATTCAGGGTACGAGCAGTACTTC
TRBJ2-7 NA TRBV4-1 NA CASSQGSKREQYF TGCGCCAGCAGCCAAGGGTCTAAAAGGGAGCAGTACTTC
TRBJ2-7 TRBD2 TRBV4-1 NA CASSQGTSERDEQYF TGCGCCAGCAGCCAAGGGACTAGCGAGAGGGACGAGCAGTACTTC
TRBJ2-1 NA TRBV7-2 many CASSPTRNEQFF TGTGCCAGCAGCCCCACGAGGAATGAGCAGTTCTTC
TRBJ2-3 NA TRBV5-4 few CASSLVRGTDTQYF TGTGCCAGCAGCTTGGTCCGCGGCACAGATACGCAGTATTTT
TRBJ2-7 TRBD2 TRBV14 many CASSHPGLAYEQYF TGTGCCAGCAGCCATCCGGGACTAGCCTACGAGCAGTACTTC